The T cell receptor (beta chain) under discussion was sequenced for a study of cytomegalovirus exposure and HLA in healthy donors. Findings and caveats of the study: A list of approximately 160 TCR beta chains associated with cytomegalovirus was given.

The CDR3 length is 15 residues. V gave up 6 bases and J gave up 7 bases, with 19 bases separating them. In germline, CDR1 is MNHNY, CDR2 SVGAGI (reference sequence). Comment on this clone: Its antigen is unknown.

Generated by immunoSEQ multiplex PCR, the TCRdb table keeps only in-frame clones and is missing some. The sample lists 60,000 or so clones, 90% seen once, with approximately 1% in the top ten. V usage is TRBV6-6 and J usage is TRBJ2-1; D is possibly TRBD1 (6 bases). The origin of this receptor is a man between 18 and 35 years old in good health and CMV-seronegative. The sample consisted of PBMCs. The CDR3 region has the DNA TGTGCCAGCAGAACAGGGCTTTCCCCCGGGAATGAGCAGTTCTTC. This sequence encodes CASRTGLSPGNEQFF.